The T cell receptor (beta chain) under discussion was sequenced for a study of cytomegalovirus exposure and HLA in healthy donors. Study at large: Early on, a data release was issued that held roughly 86 million unique TCRs from HLA-typed donors. Overall study results and limits: Earlier analysis found most TCR beta V segments productive about 87% or about 30% of the time.

As to this clone: The target antigen is unknown. A read error may account for a junction end that differs from germline.

The CDR3 is made up of 18 amino acids. The germline V gene has CDR1 SEHNR and CDR2 FQNEAQ (reference sequence). A multiplex PCR was run with 60 Vbeta primers and 13 Jbeta primers. The protocol was immunoSEQ multiplex PCR, while the TCRdb copy is restricted to in-frame clones and leaves out a portion. In the table there are approximately 150,000 clones, approximately 81% of which are singletons. The source is a young man in good health and CMV-seropositive. Source material: PBMCs. This chain connects TRBV7-9 to TRBJ1-5; D possibly corresponds to TRBD1 (6 bases). CDR3 in DNA: TGTTCCAGCAGCTTAGAGTTTGTCGCAGGGGCACGCAATCAGCCCCAGCATTTT. Protein sequence: CSSSLEFVAGARNQPQHF. Combining the CDR3 with reference TRBV7-9 and TRBJ1-5 gives the whole variable domain DTGVSQNPRHKITKRGQNVTFRCDPISEHNRLYWYRQTLGQGPEFLTYFQNEAQLEKSRLLSDRFSAERPKGSFSTLEIQRTEQGDSAMYLCSSSLEFVAGARNQPQHFGDGTRLSIL.